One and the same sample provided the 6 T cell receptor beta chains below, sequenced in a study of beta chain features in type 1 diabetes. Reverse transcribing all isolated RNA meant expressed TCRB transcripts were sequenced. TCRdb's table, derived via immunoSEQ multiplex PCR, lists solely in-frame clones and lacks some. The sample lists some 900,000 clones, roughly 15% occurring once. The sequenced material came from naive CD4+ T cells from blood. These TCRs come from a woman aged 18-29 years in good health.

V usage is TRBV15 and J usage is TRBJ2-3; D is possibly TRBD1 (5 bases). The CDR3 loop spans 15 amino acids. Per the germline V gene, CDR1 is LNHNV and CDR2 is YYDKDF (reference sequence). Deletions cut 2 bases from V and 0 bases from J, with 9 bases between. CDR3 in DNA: TGTGCCACCAGCAGATCAGGGTGGAGCACAGATACGCAGTATTTT. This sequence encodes CATSRSGWSTDTQYF.

The CDR3 DNA is TGTGCCAGCGGCGAACAGTTGAACACCGGGGAGCTGTTTTTT. Translating it yields CASGEQLNTGELFF. The gene calls are TRBV6-1 and TRBJ2-2; D is uncertain. V lost 8 bases to trimming and J lost 1 base, with 11 bases between them. CDR1 is MNHNS, CDR2 SASEGT, per germline. This CDR3 contains 14 residues.

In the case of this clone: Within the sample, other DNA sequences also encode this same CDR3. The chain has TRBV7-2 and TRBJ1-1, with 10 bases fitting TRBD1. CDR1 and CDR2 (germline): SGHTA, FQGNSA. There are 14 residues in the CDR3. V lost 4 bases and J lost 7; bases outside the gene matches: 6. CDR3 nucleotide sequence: TGTGCCAGCAGCTGGGGACAGGGGTGGGGTGAAGCTTTCTTT. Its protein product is CASSWGQGWGEAFF.

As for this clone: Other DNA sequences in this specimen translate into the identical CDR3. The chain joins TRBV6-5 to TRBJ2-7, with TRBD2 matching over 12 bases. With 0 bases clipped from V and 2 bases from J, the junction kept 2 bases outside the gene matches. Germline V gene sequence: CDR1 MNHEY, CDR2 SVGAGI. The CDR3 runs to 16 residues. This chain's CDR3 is CASSYSLAGGAYEQYF. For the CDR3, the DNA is TGTGCCAGCAGTTACTCACTAGCGGGAGGTGCCTACGAGCAGTACTTC.

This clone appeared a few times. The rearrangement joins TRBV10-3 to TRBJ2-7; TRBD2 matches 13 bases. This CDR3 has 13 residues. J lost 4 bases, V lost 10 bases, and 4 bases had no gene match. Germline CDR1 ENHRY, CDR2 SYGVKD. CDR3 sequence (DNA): TGTGCCACCGAACTAGCGGGAGGGTACGAGCAGTACTTC. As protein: CATELAGGYEQYF.

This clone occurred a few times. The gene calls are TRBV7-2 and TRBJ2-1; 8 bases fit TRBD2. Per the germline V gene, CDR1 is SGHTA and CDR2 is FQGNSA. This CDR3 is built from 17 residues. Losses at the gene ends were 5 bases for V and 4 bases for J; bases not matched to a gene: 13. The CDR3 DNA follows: TGTGCCAGCAGCCCTCGAGCGGGAGCTCCCCGGTACAATGAGCAGTTCTTC. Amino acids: CASSPRAGAPRYNEQFF.